The clone carrying this TCR beta chain was picked up many times. Its antigen is as yet unknown. The data originate from a study of T cell repertoires in cytomegalovirus infection. Study-wide context: In public TCR beta signatures, there were indications of both CMV infection and matching HLA type. Study outcomes and limitations: HLA-C-restricted CMV-specific TCR beta clonotypes were dominant in the ex vivo response. Public TCR beta family frequency separated CMV-and-HLA carriers, including in an independent cohort.

Each CDR3 protein gets one entry after TCRdb re-called the reads with MiXCR. The sample carries 250,000 to 300,000 distinct CDR3 sequences, less than 9.5% recorded once. V was clipped by 2 bases and J by 0 bases; unmatched bases: 3. This CDR3 region has 15 residues. Germline CDR1 reads SGHTS; CDR2 reads YDEGEE. The specimen sequenced was PBMCs. The TCR sequence derives from a human donor in good health (CMV status not recorded). Some clones in this sample may be carry-over from other donors' samples. V gene TRBV5-8 combines with J gene TRBJ2-3; 7 nucleotides match TRBD1. The CDR3 bases are TGTGCCAGCAGCTTTGGACAGGCTAGCACAGATACGCAGTATTTT. It encodes CASSFGQASTDTQYF. Based on the CDR3 plus reference TRBV5-8 and TRBJ2-3, the full variable domain is EAGVTQSPTHLIKTRGQQATLRCSPISGHTSVYWYQQALGLGLQFLLWYDEGEERNRGNFPPRFSGRQFPNYSSELNVNALELEDSALYLCASSFGQASTDTQYFGPGTRLTVL.